Each of the 15 T cell receptor beta chains below was sequenced from the same sample in a study of blood T cell repertoires in COVID-19. Clones were read by immunoSEQ multiplex PCR, and TCRdb kept only the in-frame ones, dropping some. The sample records fewer than 350,000 clones, 81% being singletons. The sample comprised peripheral blood. The receptors here all came from a woman aged 55-70 years with active or convalescent COVID-19.

The chain recombines TRBV10-3 with TRBJ2-3; 8 nucleotides line up with TRBD2. V trimming: 11 bases; J trimming: 2 bases; junction bases outside the gene matches: 6. The length of the CDR3 is 13 residues. The V gene's germline CDR1 is ENHRY and CDR2 SYGVKD. The CDR3 reads CAGTSGLTDTQYF. DNA for the CDR3: TGTGCCGGAACTAGCGGCCTCACAGATACGCAGTATTTT.

This clone was seen just once. The chain couples TRBV7-2 to TRBJ1-3; TRBD1 is a possible D gene (5 bases). V lost 6 bases, J lost 2 bases, and 11 bases lay in between. The CDR3 is 14 amino acids. Germline CDR1 SGHTA, CDR2 FQGNSA. CDR3 nucleotide sequence: TGTGCCAGCAGTCGACAGTCCGCTGGAAACACCATATATTTT. Its translation: CASSRQSAGNTIYF. The entire variable domain, with the rest obtained from reference TRBV7-2 and TRBJ1-3, is as follows: GAGVSQSPSNKVTEKGKDVELRCDPISGHTALYWYRQSLGQGLEFLIYFQGNSAPDKSGLPSDRFSAERTGGSVSTLTIQRTQQEDSAVYLCASSRQSAGNTIYFGEGSWLTVV.

This chain uses TRBV27 with TRBJ2-7; TRBD1 agrees at 8 bases. The germline V gene encodes CDR1 MNHEY and CDR2 SMNVEV (reference sequence). The CDR3 sequence is 12 residues long. With 7 bases clipped from V and 6 bases from J, the junction kept 5 bases outside the gene matches. This chain's CDR3 is CASMAGGGEQYF. CDR3 DNA sequence: TGTGCCAGCATGGCAGGGGGCGGCGAGCAGTACTTC.

This rearrangement joins TRBV29-1 to TRBJ2-2; the D call may be TRBD1 or TRBD2 (5 bases each). Germline V CDR1 and CDR2: SQVTM, ANQGSEA. The V and J ends lost 7 bases and 2 bases respectively, with 14 bases between them. This CDR3 contains 14 residues. CDR3 DNA: TGCAGCGCGAGGGGCAGGCTTAACACCGGGGAGCTGTTTTTT. This sequence encodes CSARGRLNTGELFF.

A single count supports this clone. The DNA of the CDR3 is TGTGCCAGCAGCAAGCCTTATGAGCAGTTCTTC. Translated, it gives CASSKPYEQFF. V gene TRBV12-3 or TRBV12-4 combines with J gene TRBJ2-1; D gene uncertain. The CDR3 covers 11 residues. Trimming shortened V by 6 bases and J by 8 bases, and 8 bases separated the two germline ends.

V is TRBV18 and J is TRBJ2-2; maybe TRBD2 (5 bases). The CDR3 runs to 15 residues. V shed 0 bases and J shed 5 bases, with 10 bases lying between them. CDR1 is KGHSH and CDR2 is LQKENI in the germline V gene. CDR3 in DNA: TGTGCCAGCTCACCACCGGGAGATCGGACCGGGGAGCTGTTTTTT. Protein product: CASSPPGDRTGELFF.

This sequence joins TRBV5-1 and TRBJ1-2; no clear D. V dropped 0 bases and J dropped 2 bases, with 8 bases sitting between them. Germline V gene data show CDR1 as SGHRS and CDR2 as YFSETQ. This CDR3 region has 14 residues. The CDR3 region is CASSLGHENYGYTF. The CDR3 DNA reads as TGCGCCAGCAGCTTGGGACACGAAAACTATGGCTACACCTTC. The variable domain in full, completed from reference TRBV5-1 and TRBJ1-2, reads KAGVTQTPRYLIKTRGQQVTLSCSPISGHRSVSWYQQTPGQGLQFLFEYFSETQRNKGNFPGRFSGRQFSNSRSEMNVSTLELGDSALYLCASSLGHENYGYTFGSGTRLTVV.

The chain uses TRBV2 and TRBJ1-3; D gene ambiguous. The CDR3 extends over 14 amino acids. Germline V CDR1 and CDR2: SNHLY, FYNNEI. V gave up 4 bases and J gave up 0 bases, with 7 bases separating them. Written as DNA, the CDR3 is TGTGCCAGCAGTGTTCCGGGCTCTGGAAACACCATATATTTT. Translating gives CASSVPGSGNTIYF.

The chain joins TRBV6-5 to TRBJ2-6, with D hard to call. Trimming shortened V by 8 bases and J by 5 bases, and 13 bases separated the two germline ends. Looked up from germline, CDR1 is MNHEY and CDR2 is SVGAGI. This CDR3 has 14 amino acids. CDR3 bases: TGTGCCAGCGAGAGTTTACGTTGGGCCAACGTCCTGACTTTC. It is translated as CASESLRWANVLTF.

This clone has a single count. The chain carries TRBV18 and TRBJ1-5; 7 bases are a match to TRBD1. Germline CDR1 KGHSH, CDR2 LQKENI. Germline trimming cut 4 bases from V and 0 bases from J; bases unmatched to any gene: 9. This CDR3 is built from 17 residues. The CDR3: CASSQNPGTDSNQPQHF. CDR3 DNA: TGTGCCAGCTCACAAAACCCAGGGACAGATAGCAATCAGCCCCAGCATTTT.

The chain employs TRBV19 and TRBJ1-2, with 10 positions matching TRBD1. With V trimmed by 2 bases and J by 0 bases, 9 bases remained unmatched. Germline CDR1 and CDR2: LNHDA and SQIVND (reference sequence). There are 18 residues in the CDR3. The CDR3 reads CASSIPGQGPIANYGYTF. As DNA, the CDR3 is TGTGCCAGTAGTATACCGGGACAGGGGCCCATAGCTAACTATGGCTACACCTTC.

The gene calls are TRBV7-9 and TRBJ1-3; maybe TRBD1 (5 bases). The germline V gene encodes CDR1 SEHNR and CDR2 FQNEAQ (reference sequence). The germline V and J ends were trimmed by 5 bases and 2 bases, with 10 bases remaining between them. The length of the CDR3 is 14 residues. The CDR3 protein is CASSNGGAGNTIYF. The CDR3 coding sequence is TGTGCCAGCAGCAACGGGGGAGCTGGAAACACCATATATTTT.

V and J are TRBV4-1 and TRBJ2-1; 7 nucleotides line up with TRBD2. V was clipped by 3 bases and J by 13 bases; unmatched bases: 3. This CDR3 comprises 11 residues. Germline assignment: CDR1 MGHRA and CDR2 YSYEKL. The DNA of the CDR3 is TGCGCCAGCAGCCATGGCGGGGGACAGTTCTTC. Its translation is CASSHGGGQFF.

The rearrangement links TRBV2 to TRBJ2-5; D may be TRBD1 (6 bases). Germline-derived CDR1 and CDR2 are SNHLY and FYNNEI. This CDR3 region has 11 residues. The ends were cut back, 9 bases at V and 5 bases at J, with 10 bases in the middle. DNA for the CDR3: TGTGCCAGTGGACAGTGGGAGACCCAGTACTTC. Encoded protein: CASGQWETQYF.

This clone has just one count. V and J are TRBV7-3 and TRBJ2-3; TRBD2 matches 7 bases. After removal of 2 bases from V and 6 bases from J, the junction contained 5 bases not matched to a gene. Germline CDR1 is SGHTA and CDR2 is FQGTGA. CDR3 size: 14 residues. The CDR3 sequence is CASSLGGDWDTQYF. The CDR3 DNA reads as TGTGCCAGCAGCTTAGGGGGGGATTGGGATACGCAGTATTTT.